These 29 T cell receptor beta chains were sequenced from one sample in a study of blood T cell repertoires in COVID-19. Generated by immunoSEQ multiplex PCR, the TCRdb table keeps only in-frame clones and is missing some. The sample includes roughly 280,000 clones, more than 80% of them seen just once. The sample taken for sequencing was PBMCs or T cells enriched from blood (not recorded which). The source is a woman under 30 who had recovered from COVID-19.

The rearrangement uses TRBV19 and TRBJ2-1, with D tentatively TRBD2 (5 bases). In germline, CDR1 is LNHDA, CDR2 SQIVND (reference sequence). The CDR3 runs 13 residues. V lost 7 bases, J lost 12 bases, and 19 bases lay in between. The chain's CDR3 is CASTPPGGKGQFF. The CDR3 DNA follows: TGTGCCAGTACTCCACCTGGAGGCAAGGGGCAGTTCTTC.

The table lists this clone with a count of one. The V and J genes are TRBV19 and TRBJ2-7; D call uncertain. The CDR3 is made up of 9 amino acids. Between the trimmed V and J ends, which lost 9 bases and 3 bases, there was a span of 3 bases. Per germline, CDR1 LNHDA and CDR2 SQIVND (reference sequence). The CDR3 DNA reads as TGTGCCAGCTGCTACGAGCAGTACTTC. Residues: CASCYEQYF.

The chain carries TRBV5-4 and TRBJ1-2; 8 nucleotides match TRBD1. The CDR3 sequence is 15 residues long. Trimming at V came to 2 bases and at J to 7 bases, leaving 10 bases not matched to a gene. Germline CDR1 SGHNT, CDR2 YYREEE (reference sequence). The CDR3, as DNA: TGTGCCAGCAGCTTACCAGGACAGGGAGTTAGTGGCTACACCTTC. Translating it yields CASSLPGQGVSGYTF.

This chain links TRBV7-9 with TRBJ1-6, with D possibly being TRBD1 (6 bases). There are 14 residues in the CDR3. The germline V gene encodes CDR1 SEHNR and CDR2 FQNEAQ (reference sequence). V lost 5 bases to trimming and J lost 10 bases, with 15 bases between them. DNA of the CDR3: TGTGCCAGCAGCCTCGCAGGGGTAGGGTCACCCCTCCACTTT. This encodes CASSLAGVGSPLHF.

This clone was seen once. The chain is built from TRBV7-9 and TRBJ2-3; TRBD2 agrees at 7 bases. This CDR3 is built from 16 residues. The J segment lost 5 bases and the V segment lost 5 bases, leaving 13 bases of the junction unmatched. CDR1 and CDR2 (germline): SEHNR, FQNEAQ (reference sequence). The CDR3 bases are TGTGCCAGCAGCATACTAGTAGCGGGCCCGGGAGATACGCAGTATTTT. This sequence encodes CASSILVAGPGDTQYF.

V gene TRBV29-1 combines with J gene TRBJ2-7, with D perhaps TRBD1 (6 bases). The V end was cut by 2 bases, the J end by 2 bases, with 10 bases between. CDR1 SQVTM and CDR2 ANQGSEA come from the germline V gene. The CDR3 covers 13 residues. The CDR3 DNA follows: TGCAGCGTTGAAACCAGGGGAACCTACGAGCAGTACTTC. As protein: CSVETRGTYEQYF.

The chain employs TRBV14 and TRBJ1-1, with D hard to call. The germline CDR1 and CDR2 sequences are SGHDN and FVKESK. The CDR3 extends over 12 amino acids. Trimming stripped 4 bases from V and 10 bases from J, with 13 bases between. The chain's CDR3 is CASSLGGEGAFF. The DNA of the CDR3 is TGTGCCAGCAGCCTAGGCGGCGAAGGAGCTTTCTTT.

The genes are TRBV7-9 and TRBJ2-1; 8 nucleotides agree with TRBD2. The CDR3 totals 17 residues. The J segment lost 4 bases and the V segment lost 4 bases, leaving 12 bases of the junction unmatched. CDR1 is SEHNR and CDR2 is FQNEAQ in the germline V gene (reference sequence). The CDR3 protein is CASSSAGGLIPYNEQFF. DNA of the CDR3: TGTGCCAGCAGCTCGGCGGGGGGCCTAATACCATACAATGAGCAGTTCTTC.

The rearrangement uses TRBV12-3 or TRBV12-4 and TRBJ2-1; D is possibly TRBD2 (5 bases). This CDR3 region has 12 residues. V lost 2 bases, J lost 10 bases, and 9 bases lay in between. CDR3 in DNA: TGTGCCAGCAGTTTAAGCGGTCTAGAGCAGTTCTTC. Translation: CASSLSGLEQFF.

The rearrangement joins TRBV10-3 to TRBJ1-2, with D tentatively TRBD1 (6 bases). Trimming shortened V by 6 bases and J by 8 bases, and 22 bases separated the two germline ends. CDR1 ENHRY and CDR2 SYGVKD come from the germline V gene. CDR3 size: 15 residues. DNA for the CDR3: TGTGCCATCAGCCAAGGACAGACTACTCCTATGGGCTACACCTTC. Translating it yields CAISQGQTTPMGYTF.

The CDR3 is CASSIGGQVAGELFF. The CDR3 coding sequence is TGTGCCAGTAGTATAGGGGGACAGGTCGCCGGGGAGCTGTTTTTT. The chain recombines TRBV19 with TRBJ2-2, with 8 bases matching TRBD1. J gave up 6 bases and V 1 base, and 4 bases lay outside the gene matches. Germline CDR1 and CDR2: LNHDA and SQIVND (reference sequence). This CDR3 contains 15 residues.

The V call is TRBV12-3 or TRBV12-4, the J call TRBJ1-2, with D unresolved. This CDR3 is 13 amino acids long. V lost 3 bases and J lost 8, with 13 bases in between. CDR3 sequence: CASSLRESLGYTF. The CDR3 DNA is TGTGCCAGCAGTTTGAGGGAATCACTCGGCTACACCTTC.

The chain links TRBV4-1 to TRBJ1-2, with a weak D call TRBD1 (5 bases). This CDR3 is built from 15 residues. Trimming left V 4 bases short and J 0 bases short, with 12 bases between. Germline loops: CDR1 MGHRA, CDR2 YSYEKL. CDR3 in DNA: TGCGCCAGCAGCCCGCGGGACGGTTCTAACTATGGCTACACCTTC. Translating it yields CASSPRDGSNYGYTF.

The chain has TRBV18 and TRBJ2-5; the D gene is possibly TRBD1 (6 bases). Germline CDR1 reads KGHSH; CDR2 reads LQKENI. The V end was cut by 1 base, the J end by 4 bases, with 16 bases between. This CDR3 spans 16 amino acids. The CDR3 region has the DNA TGTGCCAGCTCACCACAACTGGGGGCGCGAGGAGAGACCCAGTACTTC. Amino acid sequence: CASSPQLGARGETQYF.

The chain links TRBV3-1 (or the pseudogene TRBV3-2) to TRBJ1-4, with D unclear. Germline lookup yields CDR1 LGHDT and CDR2 YNNKEL (reference sequence). This CDR3 is built from 13 residues. V was clipped by 5 bases and J by 8 bases, with 12 bases between them. The CDR3, as DNA: TGTGCCAGCAGCAACCGGAGAGGCGAAAAACTGTTTTTT. Amino acid sequence: CASSNRRGEKLFF.

This sequence joins TRBV11-2 and TRBJ2-7, with 7 bases that match TRBD2. The germline gives CDR1 SGHAT, CDR2 FQNNGV. The CDR3 is 14 amino acids. J lost 1 base, V lost 7 bases, and 7 bases had no gene match. This CDR3 is CASTQPGGSYEQYF. CDR3 DNA: TGTGCCAGCACCCAACCCGGGGGGTCCTACGAGCAGTACTTC. Full variable domain (rest looked up from reference TRBV11-2 and TRBJ2-7): EAGVAQSPRYKIIEKRQSVAFWCNPISGHATLYWYQQILGQGPKLLIQFQNNGVVDDSQLPKDRFSAERLKGVDSTLKIQPAKLEDSAVYLCASTQPGGSYEQYFGPGTRLTVT.

The chain recombines TRBV28 with TRBJ1-1; TRBD1 matches at 10 bases. V dropped 8 bases and J dropped 4; count of bases not matched to a gene: 7. Looked up from germline, CDR1 is MDHEN and CDR2 is SYDVKM. The CDR3 totals 14 residues. In DNA, the CDR3 is TGTGCCAGCTGCGGACAGGGGGACAGCACTGAAGCTTTCTTT. Its translation is CASCGQGDSTEAFF.

The V gene is TRBV11-3, the J gene TRBJ2-7; 8 positions agree with TRBD1. V lost 5 bases to trimming and J lost 6 bases; unmatched junction nucleotides: 12. Germline values: CDR1 SGHNT, CDR2 YENEEA. CDR3 length equals 15 residues. The CDR3 spells CASSAGTGGNSEQYF. Written as DNA, the CDR3 is TGTGCCAGCAGCGCAGGGACAGGAGGTAATTCCGAGCAGTACTTC. The full variable domain, in which reference TRBV11-3 and TRBJ2-7 provide the parts outside the CDR3, is EAGVVQSPRYKIIEKKQPVAFWCNPISGHNTLYWYLQNLGQGPELLIRYENEEAVDDSQLPKDRFSAERLKGVDSTLKIQPAELGDSAVYLCASSAGTGGNSEQYFGPGTRLTVT.

This clone was found a few times. The rearrangement joins TRBV9 to TRBJ1-5; D not resolved. This CDR3 is 14 amino acids long. Germline V lookup: CDR1 SGDLS, CDR2 YYNGEE. The V gene lost 8 bases and the J gene lost 4 bases, with 16 bases spanning the gap. The CDR3 loop reads CASSEGISNQPQHF. For the CDR3, the DNA is TGTGCCAGTTCGGAGGGAATTTCTAATCAGCCCCAGCATTTT. Based on the CDR3 plus reference TRBV9 and TRBJ1-5, the full variable domain is DSGVTQTPKHLITATGQRVTLRCSPRSGDLSVYWYQQSLDQGLQFLIQYYNGEERAKGNILERFSAQQFPDLHSELNLSSLELGDSALYFCASSEGISNQPQHFGDGTRLSIL.

This rearrangement joins TRBV12-3 or TRBV12-4 to TRBJ1-5; possible D gene TRBD1, 5 bases. CDR3 length: 13 amino acids. Between the trimmed V and J ends, which lost 5 bases and 7 bases, there was a span of 12 bases. This chain's CDR3 is CASSPRGEQPQHF. CDR3 in DNA: TGTGCCAGCAGTCCCCGGGGGGAACAGCCCCAGCATTTT.

The chain combines TRBV2 with TRBJ1-5, with 7 bases matching TRBD1. The V and J ends lost 8 bases and 2 bases, in that order; junction bases with no gene match: 0. Looked up from germline, CDR1 is SNHLY and CDR2 is FYNNEI. CDR3 size: 12 residues. In DNA, the CDR3 is TGTGCCAGCGACAGGGGCAATCAGCCCCAGCATTTT. Amino acids: CASDRGNQPQHF.

CDR3 residues: CASSWAGADTQYF. The CDR3 DNA reads as TGTGCCAGCAGCTGGGCGGGGGCAGATACGCAGTATTTT. J is TRBJ2-3 and V is TRBV28; 7 bases match TRBD2. There are 13 residues in the CDR3. V lost 6 bases to trimming and J lost 4 bases; unmatched junction nucleotides: 4. CDR1 and CDR2 from the germline V gene are MDHEN and SYDVKM.

This clone was seen many times. The chain links TRBV2 to TRBJ2-7; D gene ambiguous. The length of the CDR3 is 14 residues. Deletions cut 3 bases from V and 0 bases from J, with 9 bases between. Germline CDR1 is SNHLY and CDR2 is FYNNEI. This chain's CDR3 is CASSDAVGSYEQYF. The CDR3 DNA sequence: TGTGCCAGCAGTGACGCGGTCGGCTCCTACGAGCAGTACTTC.

The rearrangement uses TRBV9 and TRBJ1-2, with 7 bases identical to TRBD1. After removal of 3 bases from V and 7 bases from J, the junction contained 6 bases not matched to a gene. Germline CDR1 SGDLS, CDR2 YYNGEE. The CDR3 length is 13 residues. CDR3 DNA: TGTGCCAGCAGCGCCACAGGGGTATCTGGCTACACCTTC. This codes for CASSATGVSGYTF.

The chain carries TRBV6-6 and TRBJ2-7; no clear D gene. The CDR3 totals 14 residues. CDR1 and CDR2 (germline): MNHNY, SVGAGI (reference sequence). Trimming left V 2 bases short and J 2 bases short, with 10 bases between. The CDR3: CASSYQASPYEQYF. The CDR3 nucleotides read TGTGCCAGCAGTTACCAGGCCTCGCCCTACGAGCAGTACTTC.

The CDR3 spells CASSSDIYEQYF. The CDR3 nucleotides read TGTGCCAGCAGCTCGGACATCTACGAGCAGTACTTC. The rearrangement uses TRBV7-8 and TRBJ2-7; D is possibly TRBD1 (5 bases). Per germline, CDR1 SGHVS and CDR2 FQNEAQ. The V end was cut by 4 bases, the J end by 3 bases, with 7 bases between. This CDR3 comprises 12 residues.

This chain links TRBV9 with TRBJ1-3; D uncertain. V gave up 1 base and J gave up 2 bases, with 10 bases separating them. The CDR3 runs 15 residues. Per the germline V gene, CDR1 is SGDLS and CDR2 is YYNGEE. CDR3 in amino acids: CASSVRAGTGNTIYF. The CDR3 DNA reads as TGTGCCAGCAGCGTACGAGCAGGTACTGGAAACACCATATATTTT.

The V and J genes are TRBV10-3 and TRBJ1-5; maybe TRBD1 (5 bases). The germline gives CDR1 ENHRY, CDR2 SYGVKD. This CDR3 has 14 residues. The V gene lost 0 bases and the J gene lost 7 bases, with 10 bases spanning the gap. CDR3 nucleotides: TGTGCCATCAGTGAGTCCGGGGGTTTACAGCCCCAGCATTTT. It codes for CAISESGGLQPQHF.

The chain has TRBV27 and TRBJ1-1, with D perhaps matching TRBD1 (5 bases). Germline V gives CDR1 MNHEY, CDR2 SMNVEV (reference sequence). V lost 2 bases and J lost 2, with 9 bases in between. The CDR3 runs 14 residues. The CDR3 DNA reads as TGTGCCAGCAGTTTACGGGGGGGAAACACTGAAGCTTTCTTT. It translates to CASSLRGGNTEAFF.